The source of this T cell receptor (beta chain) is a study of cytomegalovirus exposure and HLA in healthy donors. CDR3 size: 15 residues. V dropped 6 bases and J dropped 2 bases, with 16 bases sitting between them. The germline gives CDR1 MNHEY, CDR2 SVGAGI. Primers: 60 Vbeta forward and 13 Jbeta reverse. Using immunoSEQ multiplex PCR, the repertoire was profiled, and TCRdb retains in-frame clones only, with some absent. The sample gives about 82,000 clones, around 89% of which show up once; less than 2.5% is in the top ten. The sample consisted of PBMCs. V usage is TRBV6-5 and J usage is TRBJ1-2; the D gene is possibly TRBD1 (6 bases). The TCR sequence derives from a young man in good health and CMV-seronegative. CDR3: CASRRAGQSNYGYTF. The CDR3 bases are TGTGCCAGCAGACGGGCCGGACAGTCAAACTATGGCTACACCTTC.